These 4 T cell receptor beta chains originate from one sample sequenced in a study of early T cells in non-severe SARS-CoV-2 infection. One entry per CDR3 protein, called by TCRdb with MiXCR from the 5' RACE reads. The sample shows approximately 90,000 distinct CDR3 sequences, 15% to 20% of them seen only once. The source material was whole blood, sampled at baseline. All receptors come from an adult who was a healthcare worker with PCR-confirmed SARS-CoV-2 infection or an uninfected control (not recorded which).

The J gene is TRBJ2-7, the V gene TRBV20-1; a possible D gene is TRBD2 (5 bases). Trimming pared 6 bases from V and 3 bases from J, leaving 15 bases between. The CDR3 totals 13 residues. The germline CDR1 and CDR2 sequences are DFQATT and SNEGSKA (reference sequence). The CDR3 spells CSAIRGFDYEQYF. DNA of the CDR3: TGCAGTGCCATCCGGGGTTTCGACTACGAGCAGTACTTC.

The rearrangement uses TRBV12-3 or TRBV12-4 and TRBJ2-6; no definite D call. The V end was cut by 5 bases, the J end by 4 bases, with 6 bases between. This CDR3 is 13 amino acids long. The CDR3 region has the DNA TGTGCCAGCAGTCTTTCCGGGGCCAACGTCCTGACTTTC. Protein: CASSLSGANVLTF.

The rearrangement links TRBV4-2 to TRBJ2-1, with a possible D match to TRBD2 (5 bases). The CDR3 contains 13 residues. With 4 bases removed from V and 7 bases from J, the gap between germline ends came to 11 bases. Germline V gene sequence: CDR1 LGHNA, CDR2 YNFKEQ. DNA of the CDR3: TGTGCCAGCAGCCCCAAGAGGGCGAATGAGCAGTTCTTC. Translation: CASSPKRANEQFF.

CDR3 amino acids: CSAHAGTTYEQYF. In DNA, the CDR3 is TGCAGTGCCCATGCCGGGACAACCTACGAGCAGTACTTC. The chain combines TRBV20-1 with TRBJ2-7; possibly TRBD1 for D (6 bases). The CDR3 covers 13 residues. From germline, CDR1 is DFQATT and CDR2 SNEGSKA (reference sequence). Trimming took 6 bases from V and 2 from J, leaving 14 bases between them.